The 28 T cell receptor beta chains presented below share a single source sample, sequenced in a study of T cells and Merkel cell carcinoma outcomes. Measured with immunoSEQ multiplex PCR; TCRdb has only the in-frame clones, and not every one. Of about 2,100 clones listed, approximately 92% are singletons. Specimen: tumor tissue from Merkel cell carcinoma. These receptors were collected from a human donor with Merkel cell carcinoma.

This clone has a handful of counts. The chain has TRBV5-1 and TRBJ1-1; TRBD1 might be the D (6 bases). This CDR3 has 14 residues. The germline CDR1 and CDR2 sequences are SGHRS and YFSETQ. V lost 2 bases and J lost 6, with 14 bases in between. CDR3 sequence: CASSFSPGEAEAFF. CDR3 coding DNA: TGCGCCAGCAGCTTCTCTCCAGGGGAGGCTGAAGCTTTCTTT.

DNA of the CDR3: TGTGCCAGCAGCCCGGGACCCGATGAAAAACTGTTTTTT. Protein sequence: CASSPGPDEKLFF. This chain connects TRBV11-2 to TRBJ1-4, with D perhaps matching TRBD1 (5 bases). Trimming cost V 5 bases and J 6 bases, with 10 bases left between them. This CDR3 region has 13 residues. Germline V gene lookup returns CDR1 SGHAT and CDR2 FQNNGV.

The chain recombines TRBV10-3 with TRBJ2-7; D is ambiguous. CDR3 length: 12 residues. Germline CDR1 and CDR2: ENHRY and SYGVKD. The germline V and J ends were trimmed by 5 bases and 0 bases, with 5 bases remaining between them. CDR3 DNA: TGTGCCATCAGTAGCCACTCCTACGAGCAGTACTTC. The encoded protein is CAISSHSYEQYF.

The V gene is TRBV6-5, the J gene TRBJ2-7; D gene ambiguous. The CDR3 contains 12 residues. Germline loops: CDR1 MNHEY, CDR2 SVGAGI. The V gene lost 4 bases and the J gene lost 0 bases, with 4 bases spanning the gap. The CDR3 spells CASSSGSYEQYF. The DNA of the CDR3 is TGTGCCAGCAGTTCAGGCTCCTACGAGCAGTACTTC.

The genes are TRBV11-2 and TRBJ2-4, with D hard to call. From germline, CDR1 is SGHAT and CDR2 FQNNGV. CDR3 length equals 16 residues. V dropped 5 bases and J dropped 2 bases, with 16 bases sitting between them. Written as DNA, the CDR3 is TGTGCCAGCAGCCCCCCCGGTTTGGGGACCAAAAACATTCAGTACTTC. Its protein is CASSPPGLGTKNIQYF.

This CDR3 is CASSLDRGNQPQHF. DNA for the CDR3: TGTGCCAGCAGCTTAGACAGGGGCAATCAGCCCCAGCATTTT. This chain connects TRBV7-2 to TRBJ1-5, with a tentative D call TRBD1 (6 bases). The CDR3 loop spans 14 amino acids. Germline CDR1 reads SGHTA; CDR2 reads FQGNSA. The ends were cut back, 1 base at V and 2 bases at J, with 6 bases in the middle.

The chain links TRBV27 to TRBJ1-2, with D perhaps matching TRBD1 (5 bases). Germline values: CDR1 MNHEY, CDR2 SMNVEV (reference sequence). The CDR3 has 15 amino acids. The V gene lost 3 bases and the J gene lost 0 bases, with 11 bases spanning the gap. The CDR3 sequence is CASSLGHRANYGYTF. In DNA form, the CDR3 reads TGTGCCAGCAGTTTGGGGCACCGAGCTAACTATGGCTACACCTTC.

The chain links TRBV28 to TRBJ2-1; D possibly corresponds to TRBD2 (5 bases). The CDR3 totals 12 residues. Germline CDR1 and CDR2: MDHEN and SYDVKM. Between the trimmed V and J ends, which lost 5 bases and 6 bases, there was a span of 8 bases. The CDR3 DNA follows: TGTGCCAGCAGTACTAGGTTCAATGAGCAGTTCTTC. This gives the protein CASSTRFNEQFF.

The gene calls are TRBV9 and TRBJ2-1, with D possibly being TRBD1 (6 bases). Trimming cost V 4 bases and J 13 bases, with 18 bases left between them. Per germline, CDR1 SGDLS and CDR2 YYNGEE. This CDR3 spans 13 amino acids. The CDR3 here is CASSPLGQTNQFF. CDR3 sequence (DNA): TGTGCCAGCAGCCCCCTAGGACAGACTAACCAGTTCTTC.

J is TRBJ2-3 and V is TRBV5-1; D is tentatively TRBD1 or TRBD2 (5 bases each). V dropped 4 bases and J dropped 5 bases, with 23 bases sitting between them. CDR1 and CDR2 from the germline V gene are SGHRS and YFSETQ. The CDR3 has 17 residues. The chain's CDR3 is CASSAGVRGREGDTQYF. The DNA of the CDR3 is TGCGCCAGCAGCGCCGGGGTTAGGGGCCGGGAAGGAGATACGCAGTATTTT.

The CDR3 sequence is CATSSENTGELFF. CDR3 coding DNA: TGTGCCACCAGCAGCGAGAACACCGGGGAGCTGTTTTTT. This chain joins TRBV15 and TRBJ2-2, with D unclear. Germline values: CDR1 LNHNV, CDR2 YYDKDF (reference sequence). With 3 bases removed from V and 1 base from J, the gap between germline ends came to 3 bases. The CDR3 is 13 amino acids. Together with reference TRBV15 and TRBJ2-2, the CDR3 gives the full variable domain: DAMVIQNPRYQVTQFGKPVTLSCSQTLNHNVMYWYQQKSSQAPKLLFHYYDKDFNNEADTPDNFQSRRPNTSFCFLDIRSPGLGDTAMYLCATSSENTGELFFGEGSRLTVL.

The chain employs TRBV7-9 and TRBJ2-1, with D tentatively TRBD1 (6 bases). Germline V gene lookup returns CDR1 SEHNR and CDR2 FQNEAQ (reference sequence). The ends were cut back, 5 bases at V and 4 bases at J, with 24 bases in the middle. This CDR3 spans 18 amino acids. The CDR3: CASSLGGLRARGYNEQFF. The CDR3 DNA follows: TGTGCCAGCAGCCTCGGTGGCCTACGGGCGAGGGGGTACAATGAGCAGTTCTTC. The whole variable domain, filled in from reference TRBV7-9 and TRBJ2-1, reads DTGVSQNPRHKITKRGQNVTFRCDPISEHNRLYWYRQTLGQGPEFLTYFQNEAQLEKSRLLSDRFSAERPKGSFSTLEIQRTEQGDSAMYLCASSLGGLRARGYNEQFFGPGTRLTVL.

The V gene is TRBV5-1, the J gene TRBJ1-6, with D perhaps matching TRBD1 (5 bases). Germline loops: CDR1 SGHRS, CDR2 YFSETQ. V was cut by 6 bases and J by 1 base, with 20 bases left in between. The CDR3 runs 18 residues. The CDR3 sequence: CASTLTGQGASYNSPLHF. In DNA, the CDR3 is TGCGCCAGCACCCTAACTGGGCAGGGTGCGTCCTATAATTCACCCCTCCACTTT.

The V call is TRBV5-1, the J call TRBJ2-5, with 9 bases fitting TRBD1. CDR3 length equals 16 residues. V shed 4 bases and J 5 bases; nucleotides not matched to a gene: 12. CDR1 and CDR2 (germline): SGHRS, YFSETQ. The CDR3 DNA reads as TGCGCCAGCAGCGTACAGACCGGGACAGGGAGGGAGACCCAGTACTTC. Encoded protein: CASSVQTGTGRETQYF.

The rearrangement uses TRBV19 and TRBJ1-2; D ambiguous. Per germline, CDR1 LNHDA and CDR2 SQIVND (reference sequence). This CDR3 comprises 15 residues. Trimming took 0 bases from V and 6 from J, leaving 14 bases between them. For the CDR3, the DNA is TGTGCCAGTAGTATAGATTCGGGCTTCCAGAATGGCTACACCTTC. Translating gives CASSIDSGFQNGYTF.

J is TRBJ1-1 and V is TRBV2; TRBD1 matches 8 bases. In germline, CDR1 is SNHLY, CDR2 FYNNEI. V trimming: 4 bases; J trimming: 5 bases; junction bases outside the gene matches: 3. This CDR3 comprises 13 residues. The CDR3 sequence is CASSATGDTEAFF. The DNA for the CDR3 is TGTGCCAGCAGTGCGACAGGGGATACTGAAGCTTTCTTT. Full variable domain (remainder filled in from reference TRBV2 and TRBJ1-1): EPEVTQTPSHQVTQMGQEVILRCVPISNHLYFYWYRQILGQKVEFLVSFYNNEISEKSEIFDDQFSVERPDGSNFTLKIRSTKLEDSAMYFCASSATGDTEAFFGQGTRLTVV.

A note on this clone: Relative to the germline gene, one junction end is altered; a read error may explain this. The chain combines TRBV4-2 with TRBJ1-4; 8 bases map to TRBD1. The CDR3 sequence is 14 residues long. The germline V gene has CDR1 LGHNA and CDR2 YNFKEQ. The CDR3 bases are TGTGCTAGCAGCCATGACAGGGGTAATGAAAAACTGTTTTTT. Protein sequence: CASSHDRGNEKLFF.

The V and J genes are TRBV28 and TRBJ1-5; no clear D. Trimming took 3 bases from V and 1 from J, leaving 13 bases between them. The germline CDR1 and CDR2 sequences are MDHEN and SYDVKM. The CDR3 has 16 residues. This CDR3 is CASSLFGQSSNQPQHF. For the CDR3, the DNA is TGTGCCAGCAGTTTGTTCGGGCAAAGCAGCAATCAGCCCCAGCATTTT.

CDR3 DNA: TGTGCCAGTAGTGGAGAGGGTATTTACGAGCAGTACTTC. It is translated as CASSGEGIYEQYF. The gene calls are TRBV19 and TRBJ2-7; TRBD2 is a possible D gene (5 bases). This CDR3 is built from 13 residues. V shed 5 bases and J shed 4 bases, with 12 bases lying between them. Germline CDR1 and CDR2: LNHDA and SQIVND (reference sequence). Filled out from reference TRBV19 and TRBJ2-7, the complete variable domain reads DGGITQSPKYLFRKEGQNVTLSCEQNLNHDAMYWYRQDPGQGLRLIYYSQIVNDFQKGDIAEGYSVSREKKESFPLTVTSAQKNPTAFYLCASSGEGIYEQYFGPGTRLTVT.

The gene calls are TRBV5-6 and TRBJ2-3; 10 bases line up with TRBD1. The CDR3 has 18 residues. V dropped 0 bases and J dropped 3; count of bases not matched to a gene: 10. Germline CDR1 and CDR2: SGHDT and YYEEEE. Here the CDR3 reads CASSLDVWGQGLTDTQYF. DNA for the CDR3: TGTGCCAGCAGCTTGGATGTTTGGGGACAGGGGTTAACAGATACGCAGTATTTT.

The J gene is TRBJ2-3, the V gene TRBV19, with 10 bases that match TRBD1. The germline gives CDR1 LNHDA, CDR2 SQIVND (reference sequence). This CDR3 contains 16 residues. The junction had 7 bases not matched to a gene; V was cut back by 5 bases and J by 2 bases. This CDR3 is CASSRTGQGITDTQYF. The CDR3 DNA is TGTGCCAGTAGTCGCACGGGACAGGGGATCACAGATACGCAGTATTTT.

The rearrangement links TRBV5-6 to TRBJ1-1, with TRBD1 matching over 10 bases. Germline CDR1 is SGHDT and CDR2 is YYEEEE. Germline trimming cut 4 bases from V and 7 bases from J; bases unmatched to any gene: 7. The CDR3 runs to 14 residues. Here the CDR3 DNA reads TGTGCCAGCAGCGGGACAGGGGAGGTGGGTGAAGCTTTCTTT. Its translation: CASSGTGEVGEAFF.

The chain employs TRBV9 and TRBJ2-3; D call uncertain. The CDR3 is made up of 13 amino acids. Trimming removed 2 bases at V and 1 base at J, with 5 bases between. Germline CDR1 is SGDLS and CDR2 is YYNGEE. The CDR3 loop is CASSVQGTDTQYF. CDR3 bases: TGTGCCAGCAGCGTCCAGGGCACAGATACGCAGTATTTT.

The gene calls are TRBV5-6 and TRBJ1-2, with a tentative D call TRBD1 (5 bases). The CDR3 loop spans 14 amino acids. V was pared by 3 bases and J by 7 bases, with 16 bases between. Germline lookup yields CDR1 SGHDT and CDR2 YYEEEE. This CDR3 is CASSWASGHRGYTF. CDR3 nucleotides: TGTGCCAGCAGCTGGGCCAGCGGACACCGTGGCTACACCTTC.

This sequence joins TRBV30 and TRBJ1-2; no definite D call. Germline CDR1 reads GTSNPN; CDR2 reads SVGIG (reference sequence). Trimming shortened V by 4 bases and J by 2 bases, and 29 bases separated the two germline ends. This CDR3 has 19 amino acids. The CDR3 sequence: CAWKMSQTTTRGLNYGYTF. CDR3 DNA: TGTGCCTGGAAAATGTCACAAACCACCACACGAGGATTAAACTATGGCTACACCTTC.

J is TRBJ1-1 and V is TRBV5-1; TRBD1 agrees at 8 bases. Germline values: CDR1 SGHRS, CDR2 YFSETQ. This CDR3 has 12 residues. V lost 4 bases, J lost 8 bases, and 4 bases stayed unmatched. CDR3 amino acids: CASSPRQGEAFF. DNA for the CDR3: TGCGCCAGCAGCCCCAGACAGGGGGAAGCTTTCTTT. The variable domain in full, with the rest retrieved from reference TRBV5-1 and TRBJ1-1, is KAGVTQTPRYLIKTRGQQVTLSCSPISGHRSVSWYQQTPGQGLQFLFEYFSETQRNKGNFPGRFSGRQFSNSRSEMNVSTLELGDSALYLCASSPRQGEAFFGQGTRLTVV.

V usage is TRBV6-6 and J usage is TRBJ2-7; D gene ambiguous. The germline gives CDR1 MNHNY, CDR2 SVGAGI (reference sequence). The CDR3 consists of 15 residues. Trimming took off 6 bases at V and 4 bases at J, with 19 bases between the two ends. CDR3 DNA sequence: TGTGCCAGCAGAGATCGTGGCCCCCCCGCGTACGAGCAGTACTTC. Amino acid sequence: CASRDRGPPAYEQYF.

As concerns this clone: At one boundary the junction diverges from the germline segment, which might be a read error. The rearrangement uses TRBV4-2 and TRBJ2-2, with D hard to call. The CDR3 runs to 15 residues. Germline-derived CDR1 and CDR2 are LGHNA and YNFKEQ. This CDR3 reads CASSQDGANTGELFF. The CDR3 region has the DNA TGTGCCAGCAGTCAAGACGGTGCGAACACCGGGGAGCTGTTTTTT.